Listed here are 9 T cell receptor beta chains from one sample, sequenced in a study of T cell responses to AZD1222 COVID-19 vaccine. Assay used: immunoSEQ multiplex PCR; TCRdb lists only in-frame clones, some missing. The table shows 75,000 to 100,000 clones, with 70% to 90% occurring only once. The sample here was peripheral blood, taken on day 0 of AZD1222 vaccination. The origin of the receptors is an adult in good health.

The J gene is TRBJ1-1, the V gene TRBV7-2, with D unresolved. Germline CDR1 SGHTA, CDR2 FQGNSA. Trimming stripped 2 bases from V and 1 base from J, with 8 bases between. The CDR3 consists of 14 residues. CDR3 coding DNA: TGTGCCAGCAGCTTAAGACGGGGGAACACTGAAGCTTTCTTT. It codes for CASSLRRGNTEAFF.

The J gene is TRBJ1-2, the V gene TRBV6-5, with D unclear. Germline CDR1 and CDR2: MNHEY and SVGAGI. The CDR3 loop spans 13 amino acids. Between the trimmed V and J ends, which lost 6 bases and 3 bases, there was a span of 11 bases. CDR3 sequence (DNA): TGTGCCAGCAGCTTCGCCCGCGACTATGGCTACACCTTC. As protein: CASSFARDYGYTF.

Note on this clone: A read error may produce the germline difference seen at one junction end. V and J are TRBV7-9 and TRBJ2-2; 7 positions agree with TRBD1. CDR1 SEHNR and CDR2 FQNEAQ come from the germline V gene (reference sequence). The CDR3 totals 18 residues. The CDR3 sequence: CASSLDAVGRGNAGELFF. In DNA form, the CDR3 reads TGTGCCAGCAGCTTAGACGCTGTGGGCAGGGGGAACGCCGGGGAGCTGTTTTTT.

V gene TRBV7-9 combines with J gene TRBJ2-2; 7 bases align to TRBD1. CDR1 and CDR2 (germline): SEHNR, FQNEAQ (reference sequence). The CDR3 has 15 amino acids. J was trimmed by 7 bases and V by 1 base; bases with no gene match: 6. The chain's CDR3 is CASSLDLTGDGELFF. The CDR3 DNA reads as TGTGCCAGCAGCTTAGATCTCACAGGGGACGGGGAGCTGTTTTTT.

V is TRBV7-2 and J is TRBJ2-3; TRBD1 or TRBD2 may be the D gene (6 bases each). Trimming removed 5 bases at V and 1 base at J, with 13 bases between. Looked up from germline, CDR1 is SGHTA and CDR2 is FQGNSA. The length of the CDR3 is 15 residues. This CDR3 reads CASSPRRGGTDTQYF. For the CDR3, the DNA is TGTGCCAGCAGCCCTAGAAGGGGGGGCACAGATACGCAGTATTTT.

This chain uses TRBV3-1 (or the pseudogene TRBV3-2) with TRBJ2-1, with 9 bases that match TRBD2. From germline, CDR1 is LGHDT and CDR2 YNNKEL (reference sequence). The CDR3 length is 16 residues. Unmatched junction bases numbered 8, after V lost 4 bases and J lost 4 bases. The CDR3 loop is CASSLKGLAPYNEQFF. As DNA, the CDR3 is TGTGCCAGCAGCCTGAAAGGACTAGCGCCTTACAATGAGCAGTTCTTC.

The chain employs TRBV25-1 and TRBJ1-1; 10 nucleotides match TRBD1. The CDR3 totals 16 residues. CDR1 MGHDK and CDR2 SYGVNS come from the germline V gene. Trimming removed 4 bases from V and 1 base from J; junction bases left unmatched: 6. CDR3 nucleotide sequence: TGTGCCAGCAGTGCGAGACAGGGGGCCAAGAACACTGAAGCTTTCTTT. It is translated as CASSARQGAKNTEAFF.

The V gene is TRBV4-3, the J gene TRBJ2-1, with D possibly TRBD1 on 5 matching bases. The CDR3 is 16 amino acids. Trimming stripped 0 bases from V and 7 bases from J, with 16 bases between. The V gene's germline CDR1 is LGHNA and CDR2 YSLEER. CDR3 bases: TGCGCCAGCAGCCAAGATAAGTTCAGCAGGGTGAATGAGCAGTTCTTC. The encoded protein is CASSQDKFSRVNEQFF.

V is TRBV5-4 and J is TRBJ1-1; TRBD1 is a possible D gene (6 bases). The CDR3 has 14 residues. Germline CDR1 is SGHNT and CDR2 is YYREEE (reference sequence). Deletions cut 5 bases from V and 6 bases from J, with 17 bases between. The CDR3, as DNA: TGTGCCAGCAGGAGACGGGGGGCGGGCCCTGAAGCTTTCTTT. This sequence encodes CASRRRGAGPEAFF.